A single sample is the source of the 31 T cell receptor beta chains below, sequenced in a study of blood T cell repertoires in COVID-19. The method was immunoSEQ multiplex PCR; TCRdb's version includes in-frame clones alone and lacks a portion of them. Of hundreds of thousands of clones listed, just over 85% are singletons. Sample: peripheral blood. Receptors originate from an elderly man with acute or convalescent COVID-19.

The rearrangement links TRBV27 to TRBJ2-1, with TRBD2 as a possible D gene (6 bases). V lost 4 bases to trimming and J lost 3 bases, with 16 bases between them. The CDR3 loop spans 16 amino acids. In germline, CDR1 is MNHEY, CDR2 SMNVEV (reference sequence). In DNA, the CDR3 is TGTGCCAGCAGTTCTACAAGGAGGGGAGGCTACAATGAGCAGTTCTTC. Its protein product is CASSSTRRGGYNEQFF.

V and J are TRBV3-1 (or the pseudogene TRBV3-2) and TRBJ1-6; no clear D. Per germline, CDR1 LGHDT and CDR2 YNNKEL (reference sequence). The CDR3 extends over 15 amino acids. The V end was cut by 0 bases, the J end by 7 bases, with 10 bases between. The CDR3 bases are TGTGCCAGCAGCCAAGATGCAGGATCGAATTCACCCCTCCACTTT. Translation: CASSQDAGSNSPLHF.

The chain uses TRBV7-9 and TRBJ2-1; 8 positions match TRBD2. This CDR3 has 17 residues. The germline V gene has CDR1 SEHNR and CDR2 FQNEAQ (reference sequence). The junction had 13 bases not matched to a gene; V was cut back by 2 bases and J by 7 bases. CDR3 in amino acids: CASSLWARSGSLNEQFF. The DNA for the CDR3 is TGTGCCAGCAGCTTATGGGCCCGCAGCGGGAGTTTGAATGAGCAGTTCTTC. The complete variable domain, with remaining parts taken from reference TRBV7-9 and TRBJ2-1, reads DTGVSQNPRHKITKRGQNVTFRCDPISEHNRLYWYRQTLGQGPEFLTYFQNEAQLEKSRLLSDRFSAERPKGSFSTLEIQRTEQGDSAMYLCASSLWARSGSLNEQFFGPGTRLTVL.

This chain links TRBV5-8 with TRBJ1-5; D is ambiguous. The V gene's germline CDR1 is SGHTS and CDR2 YDEGEE. With 3 bases removed from V and 5 bases from J, the gap between germline ends came to 9 bases. This CDR3 is 13 amino acids long. The CDR3 bases are TGTGCCAGCAGCTCGACAAGACATCAGCCCCAGCATTTT. Translating it yields CASSSTRHQPQHF. The full variable domain, its missing parts supplied by reference TRBV5-8 and TRBJ1-5, is EAGVTQSPTHLIKTRGQQATLRCSPISGHTSVYWYQQALGLGLQFLLWYDEGEERNRGNFPPRFSGRQFPNYSSELNVNALELEDSALYLCASSSTRHQPQHFGDGTRLSIL.

This CDR3 reads CASSQESGSPGPQETQYF. The CDR3 DNA reads TGTGCCAGCAGCCAAGAAAGCGGCAGTCCTGGGCCACAAGAGACCCAGTACTTC. V gene TRBV4-2 combines with J gene TRBJ2-5; D may be TRBD2 (5 bases). The CDR3 spans 18 residues. Between the trimmed V and J ends, which lost 0 bases and 2 bases, there was a span of 19 bases. The germline V gene encodes CDR1 LGHNA and CDR2 YNFKEQ.

The chain employs TRBV12-5 and TRBJ1-5; 10 nucleotides align to TRBD1. The V gene end was trimmed by 1 base and the J gene end by 2 bases; junction bases not matched to a gene: 11. This CDR3 is built from 19 residues. CDR1 LGHNT and CDR2 FRNRAP come from the germline V gene. The CDR3 coding sequence is TGTGCTAGTGGTTTGGATGGACAGGGGGGTTGGGGAGGCAATCAGCCCCAGCATTTT. Encoded protein: CASGLDGQGGWGGNQPQHF.

The chain employs TRBV7-2 and TRBJ2-1, with TRBD1 matching over 10 bases. In germline, CDR1 is SGHTA, CDR2 FQGNSA. The trim removed 5 bases at V and 5 bases at J, leaving 6 bases unmatched. The CDR3 sequence is 15 residues long. CDR3 nucleotides: TGTGCCAGCAGCCCGGGACAGGGGAGGGACAATGAGCAGTTCTTC. It specifies CASSPGQGRDNEQFF.

The table lists this clone with a few counts. This chain joins TRBV4-1 and TRBJ1-1, with a weak D call TRBD1 (6 bases). This CDR3 is 14 amino acids long. From germline, CDR1 is MGHRA and CDR2 YSYEKL. Trimming took 1 base from V and 5 from J, leaving 11 bases between them. CDR3 bases: TGCGCCAGCAGCCAAGCCAGGGGCAGGACTGAAGCTTTCTTT. It translates to CASSQARGRTEAFF.

The chain links TRBV6-5 to TRBJ1-1; no firm D call. V shed 8 bases and J shed 5 bases, with 12 bases lying between them. This CDR3 contains 12 residues. Germline V gene sequence: CDR1 MNHEY, CDR2 SVGAGI. CDR3 sequence (DNA): TGTGCCAGCGGCTCAGGCTTAACTGAAGCTTTCTTT. Protein: CASGSGLTEAFF.

The J gene is TRBJ1-1, the V gene TRBV21-1; TRBD1 is taken as the D call from the table, unchecked against the DNA. TRBV21-1 is an annotated pseudogene. The CDR3 spans 15 residues. The DNA for the CDR3 is TGTGCCAGCAGCTTACAGGGGGCGCGGGCCACTGAAGCTTTCTTT. Translating it yields CASSLQGARATEAFF.

The chain employs TRBV19 and TRBJ2-4; TRBD1 aligns across 7 bases. Germline lookup yields CDR1 LNHDA and CDR2 SQIVND (reference sequence). There are 15 residues in the CDR3. The ends lost 5 bases at V and 3 bases at J; junction bases unmatched: 7. The CDR3 DNA reads as TGTGCCAGTAGTGCAAACAGGGGAATCAAAAACATTCAGTACTTC. Translation: CASSANRGIKNIQYF.

The chain is built from TRBV7-9 and TRBJ2-2; 11 nucleotides agree with TRBD1. The CDR3 loop spans 17 amino acids. V dropped 5 bases and J dropped 7; count of bases not matched to a gene: 12. From germline, CDR1 is SEHNR and CDR2 FQNEAQ (reference sequence). The DNA of the CDR3 is TGTGCCAGCAGCCGGACAGGGGGCATTTGGAGGAACGGGGAGCTGTTTTTT. The encoded protein is CASSRTGGIWRNGELFF.

V gene TRBV10-2 combines with J gene TRBJ1-1; D ambiguous. The CDR3 extends over 15 amino acids. CDR1 and CDR2 (germline): WSHSY, SAAADI. Deletions cut 2 bases from V and 5 bases from J, with 15 bases between. CDR3: CASSERRRGRTEAFF. The DNA of the CDR3 is TGCGCCAGCAGTGAGAGGCGTCGGGGAAGAACTGAAGCTTTCTTT.

This CDR3 reads CSVVPQGSGELFF. The CDR3 DNA is TGCAGCGTTGTTCCCCAGGGTTCAGGGGAGCTGTTTTTT. The chain uses TRBV29-1 and TRBJ2-2; possibly TRBD1 for D (5 bases). Trimming cost V 4 bases and J 8 bases, with 14 bases left between them. The CDR3 sequence is 13 residues long. Germline CDR1 SQVTM, CDR2 ANQGSEA.

The chain carries TRBV4-3 and TRBJ2-7, with D possibly matching TRBD1 (5 bases). Trimming cost V 1 base and J 6 bases, with 16 bases left between them. This CDR3 spans 15 amino acids. Per the germline V gene, CDR1 is LGHNA and CDR2 is YSLEER. CDR3 in amino acids: CASSQGTGLVVEQYF. The CDR3 DNA reads TGCGCCAGCAGCCAAGGAACAGGCCTGGTTGTCGAGCAGTACTTC.

A few counts support this clone. The chain employs TRBV29-1 and TRBJ2-1; D possibly corresponds to TRBD1 (6 bases). V was pared by 4 bases and J by 5 bases, with 12 bases between. The CDR3 spans 13 residues. Germline V CDR1 and CDR2: SQVTM, ANQGSEA. The CDR3: CSVGGLHNNEQFF. In nucleotides, the CDR3 is TGCAGCGTTGGGGGGCTCCACAACAATGAGCAGTTCTTC.

The chain carries TRBV9 and TRBJ1-2; 7 bases are shared with TRBD1. This CDR3 is built from 15 residues. In germline, CDR1 is SGDLS, CDR2 YYNGEE. V trimming: 3 bases; J trimming: 4 bases; junction bases outside the gene matches: 9. CDR3 coding DNA: TGTGCCAGCAGCGCCGGGACAGTCTCTCCCTATGGCTACACCTTC. It codes for CASSAGTVSPYGYTF.

The chain couples TRBV11-2 to TRBJ2-7; 8 bases line up with TRBD1. Germline-derived CDR1 and CDR2 are SGHAT and FQNNGV. Trimming cost V 5 bases and J 7 bases; bases outside gene matches: 10. CDR3 size: 14 residues. For the CDR3, the DNA is TGTGCCAGCAGCGTAGGACAGGGAACATATGAGCAGTACTTC. The encoded protein is CASSVGQGTYEQYF.

The rearrangement links TRBV7-2 to TRBJ1-2; TRBD1 matches at 7 bases. CDR1 and CDR2 (germline): SGHTA, FQGNSA. The V and J ends lost 3 bases and 3 bases, in that order; junction bases with no gene match: 1. The CDR3 has 13 residues. In DNA form, the CDR3 reads TGTGCCAGCAGCTTCGACAGGGACTATGGCTACACCTTC. Translation gives CASSFDRDYGYTF.

This clone showed up just a few times. The chain uses TRBV27 and TRBJ1-6; 8 bases align to TRBD1. The CDR3 extends over 13 amino acids. J lost 7 bases, V lost 10 bases, and 6 bases had no gene match. Germline lookup yields CDR1 MNHEY and CDR2 SMNVEV (reference sequence). CDR3 sequence: CATKQGGNSPLHF. Here the CDR3 DNA reads TGTGCCACCAAACAGGGGGGAAATTCACCCCTCCACTTT.

The rearrangement uses TRBV19 and TRBJ1-4; 10 bases match TRBD1. The CDR3 runs to 15 residues. CDR1 LNHDA and CDR2 SQIVND come from the germline V gene (reference sequence). V lost 8 bases and J lost 7; bases outside the gene matches: 10. DNA for the CDR3: TGTGCCAGTGGAAAAGACAGGGGGCGGAGTGAAAAACTGTTTTTT. This codes for CASGKDRGRSEKLFF.

This chain links TRBV12-3 or TRBV12-4 with TRBJ2-1, with TRBD2 matching over 8 bases. CDR3 length equals 13 residues. The V and J ends lost 10 bases and 8 bases, in that order; junction bases with no gene match: 10. CDR3 DNA: TGTGCCACGGGACTAGGGTTCGGAGATGAGCAGTTCTTC. Its translation is CATGLGFGDEQFF.

This clone was detected only a few times. The CDR3 DNA reads as TGTGCCAGCAGATACGAGCTGGGGCCATCACCCCTCCACTTT. It specifies CASRYELGPSPLHF. The gene calls are TRBV28 and TRBJ1-6, with D perhaps matching TRBD1 (5 bases). CDR1 and CDR2 (germline): MDHEN, SYDVKM. The CDR3 has 14 residues. The V end lost 6 bases, the J end lost 10 bases, and 16 bases lay between the germline ends.

In the case of this clone: At the DNA level, this CDR3 is encoded by other sequences in the same sample as well. The CDR3 DNA reads TGTGCCAGTAGTACCGGGACAGGGGGCTATCAGCCCCAGCATTTT. Amino acid sequence: CASSTGTGGYQPQHF. This chain uses TRBV19 with TRBJ1-5, with 12 nucleotides matching TRBD1. The length of the CDR3 is 15 residues. V lost 4 bases, J lost 5 bases, and 3 bases stayed unmatched. Germline lookup yields CDR1 LNHDA and CDR2 SQIVND (reference sequence). The variable domain in full, with the rest retrieved from reference TRBV19 and TRBJ1-5, is DGGITQSPKYLFRKEGQNVTLSCEQNLNHDAMYWYRQDPGQGLRLIYYSQIVNDFQKGDIAEGYSVSREKKESFPLTVTSAQKNPTAFYLCASSTGTGGYQPQHFGDGTRLSIL.

This chain joins TRBV9 and TRBJ2-7; perhaps TRBD1 as D (5 bases). V was pared by 0 bases and J by 6 bases, with 13 bases between. CDR3 length equals 14 residues. CDR1 and CDR2 (germline): SGDLS, YYNGEE. The CDR3, as DNA: TGTGCCAGCAGCGTAGTAGGGGAAGAAGGCGAGCAGTACTTC. As protein: CASSVVGEEGEQYF.

The chain joins TRBV5-6 to TRBJ2-7, with D perhaps TRBD2 (6 bases). This CDR3 has 15 amino acids. V dropped 4 bases and J dropped 3 bases, with 17 bases sitting between them. CDR1 SGHDT and CDR2 YYEEEE come from the germline V gene. CDR3 region: CASSVPGPEGYEQYF. The CDR3 coding sequence is TGTGCCAGCAGCGTGCCGGGGCCGGAGGGCTACGAGCAGTACTTC.

V gene TRBV5-1 combines with J gene TRBJ2-2; 7 nucleotides agree with TRBD1. Germline V gene data show CDR1 as SGHRS and CDR2 as YFSETQ. The CDR3 contains 16 residues. V trimming: 7 bases; J trimming: 1 base; junction bases outside the gene matches: 10. The CDR3 nucleotides read TGCGCCAGCCGAACGGGGACAGACCTGAACACCGGGGAGCTGTTTTTT. The encoded protein is CASRTGTDLNTGELFF.

Here the CDR3 DNA reads TGTGCCATCGACACAGGGGGCACGAACGAGCAGTACTTC. This encodes CAIDTGGTNEQYF. The chain links TRBV10-3 to TRBJ2-7; TRBD1 matches at 9 bases. The CDR3 runs 13 residues. Germline V CDR1 and CDR2: ENHRY, SYGVKD. V trimming: 8 bases; J trimming: 5 bases; junction bases outside the gene matches: 7.

This clone was seen a handful of times. This specimen includes other DNA sequences encoding the same CDR3. This chain joins TRBV12-5 and TRBJ2-1; 7 positions match TRBD2. V dropped 2 bases and J dropped 7; count of bases not matched to a gene: 5. Per the germline V gene, CDR1 is LGHNT and CDR2 is FRNRAP. CDR3 size: 14 residues. Here the CDR3 reads CASGLPGGANEQFF. In DNA form, the CDR3 reads TGTGCTAGTGGTTTGCCGGGGGGAGCTAATGAGCAGTTCTTC.

The chain joins TRBV19 to TRBJ1-5, with TRBD1 matching 7 bases. CDR1 is LNHDA and CDR2 is SQIVND in the germline V gene (reference sequence). J gave up 4 bases and V 6 bases, and 12 bases lay outside the gene matches. There are 16 residues in the CDR3. CDR3 region: CASRRLEGARNQPQHF. CDR3 nucleotides: TGTGCCAGTAGACGGCTGGAGGGGGCTAGAAATCAGCCCCAGCATTTT.

The chain recombines TRBV5-1 with TRBJ2-5, with 7 positions matching TRBD2. CDR1 and CDR2 (germline): SGHRS, YFSETQ. The ends lost 0 bases at V and 2 bases at J; junction bases unmatched: 7. The CDR3 has 16 residues. This CDR3 is CASSLGPAGPQETQYF. The CDR3 bases are TGCGCCAGCAGCTTGGGCCCAGCGGGACCTCAAGAGACCCAGTACTTC.